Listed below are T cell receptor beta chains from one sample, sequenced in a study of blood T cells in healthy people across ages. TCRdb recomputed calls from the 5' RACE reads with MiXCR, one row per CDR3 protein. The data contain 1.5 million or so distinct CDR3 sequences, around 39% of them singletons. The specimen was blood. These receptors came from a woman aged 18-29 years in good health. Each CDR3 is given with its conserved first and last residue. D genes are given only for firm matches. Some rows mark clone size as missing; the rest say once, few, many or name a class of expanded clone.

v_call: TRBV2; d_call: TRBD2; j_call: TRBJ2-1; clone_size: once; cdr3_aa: CASTGTRGSYNEQFF; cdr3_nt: TGTGCCAGCACAGGGACTAGAGGGTCCTACAATGAGCAGTTCTTC
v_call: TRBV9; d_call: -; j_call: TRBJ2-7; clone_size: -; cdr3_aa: CACSPIGLRSYEQYF; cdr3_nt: TGTGCCTGCAGCCCCATTGGGCTTAGATCCTACGAGCAGTACTTC
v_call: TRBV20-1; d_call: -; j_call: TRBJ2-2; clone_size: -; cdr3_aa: CSAKDIANTGELFF; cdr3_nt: TGCAGTGCTAAGGACATCGCGAACACCGGGGAGCTGTTTTTT
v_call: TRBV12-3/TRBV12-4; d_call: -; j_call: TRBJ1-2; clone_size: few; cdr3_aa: CASSLDGAFSYTF; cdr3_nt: TGTGCCAGCAGTTTAGATGGTGCCTTCAGCTACACCTTC
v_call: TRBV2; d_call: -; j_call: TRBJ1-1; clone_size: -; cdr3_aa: CASSATVDTEAFF; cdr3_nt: TGTGCCAGCAGTGCTACGGTGGACACTGAAGCTTTCTTT
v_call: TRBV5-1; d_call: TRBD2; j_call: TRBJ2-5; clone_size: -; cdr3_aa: CASSLGWDTPGLATYNEQYF; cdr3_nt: TGCGCCAGCAGCTTGGGGTGGGATACTCCGGGACTAGCAACCTACAATGAGCAGTACTTC
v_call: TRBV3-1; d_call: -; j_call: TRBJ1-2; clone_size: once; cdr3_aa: CASSPGPGTLYGYTF; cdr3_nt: TGTGCCAGCAGCCCCGGACCCGGGACTCTCTATGGCTACACCTTC
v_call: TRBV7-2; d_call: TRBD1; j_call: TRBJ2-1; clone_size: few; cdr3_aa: CASSFGTGGWNEQFF; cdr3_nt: TGTGCCAGCAGCTTTGGGACAGGGGGTTGGAATGAGCAGTTCTTC
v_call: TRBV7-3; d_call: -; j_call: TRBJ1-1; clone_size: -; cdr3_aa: CASSWDQNTEAFF; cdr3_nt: TGTGCCAGCAGCTGGGACCAGAACACTGAAGCTTTCTTT
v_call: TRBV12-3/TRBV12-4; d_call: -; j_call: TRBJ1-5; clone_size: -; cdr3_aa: CASSVSQVRVGQPQHF; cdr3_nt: TGTGCCAGCAGTGTGAGTCAGGTGCGGGTGGGTCAGCCCCAGCATTTT
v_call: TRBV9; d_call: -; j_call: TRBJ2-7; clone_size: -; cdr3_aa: CASSVDGSASYEQYF; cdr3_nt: TGTGCCAGCAGCGTAGATGGGAGCGCCTCCTACGAGCAGTACTTC
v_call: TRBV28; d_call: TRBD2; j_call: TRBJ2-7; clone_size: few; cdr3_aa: CASSRPSGSYEQYF; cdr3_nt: TGTGCCAGCAGCCGCCCTAGCGGGTCCTACGAGCAGTACTTC
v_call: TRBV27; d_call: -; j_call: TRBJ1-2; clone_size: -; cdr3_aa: CASSLRAGPPSVYGYTF; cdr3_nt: TGTGCCAGCAGTTTAAGGGCGGGACCCCCTTCCGTCTATGGCTACACCTTC
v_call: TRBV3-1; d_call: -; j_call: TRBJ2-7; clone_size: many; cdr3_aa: CASSQEGTYEQYF; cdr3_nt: TGTGCCAGCAGCCAAGAGGGGACCTACGAGCAGTACTTC
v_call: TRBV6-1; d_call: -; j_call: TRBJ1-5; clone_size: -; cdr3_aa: CASSEEESGLINQPQHF; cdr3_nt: TGTGCCAGCAGTGAAGAGGAGTCGGGACTGATCAATCAGCCCCAGCATTTT
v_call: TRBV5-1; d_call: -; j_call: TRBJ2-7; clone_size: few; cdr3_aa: CASSIQVGEQYF; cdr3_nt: TGCGCCAGCAGCATTCAGGTGGGTGAGCAGTACTTC
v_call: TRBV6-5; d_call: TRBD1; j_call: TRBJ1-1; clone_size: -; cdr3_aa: CASRRQGEAFF; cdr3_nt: TGTGCCAGCAGGCGACAGGGGGAAGCTTTCTTT
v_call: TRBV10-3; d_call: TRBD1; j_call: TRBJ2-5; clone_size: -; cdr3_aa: CAISESTLPGQGGHEQYF; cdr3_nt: TGTGCCATCAGTGAGTCGACCCTTCCGGGACAGGGGGGTCATGAGCAGTACTTC
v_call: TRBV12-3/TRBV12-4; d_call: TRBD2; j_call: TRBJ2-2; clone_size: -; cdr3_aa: CASRLELAGVSGELFF; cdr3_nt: TGTGCCAGCAGGCTCGAACTAGCGGGAGTGTCAGGGGAGCTGTTTTTT
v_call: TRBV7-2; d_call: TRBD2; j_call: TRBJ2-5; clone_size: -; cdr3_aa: CASSHYTSGGYQETQYF; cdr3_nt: TGTGCCAGCAGCCATTACACTAGCGGGGGGTACCAAGAGACCCAGTACTTC
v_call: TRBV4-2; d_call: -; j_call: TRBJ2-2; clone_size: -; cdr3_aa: CASSQDSERANTGELFF; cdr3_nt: TGTGCCAGCAGCCAAGATTCTGAACGCGCGAACACCGGGGAGCTGTTTTTT
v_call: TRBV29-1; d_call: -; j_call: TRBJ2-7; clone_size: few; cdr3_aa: CSVQDSYEQYF; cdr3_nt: TGCAGCGTTCAAGATTCCTACGAGCAGTACTTC
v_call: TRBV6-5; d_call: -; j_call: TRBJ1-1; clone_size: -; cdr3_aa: CASSYSAGNPTEAFF; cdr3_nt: TGTGCCAGCAGTTACTCGGCAGGGAACCCCACTGAAGCTTTCTTT
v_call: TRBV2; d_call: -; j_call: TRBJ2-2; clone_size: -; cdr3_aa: CASVWAVHLAGELFF; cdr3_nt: TGTGCCAGCGTATGGGCCGTCCACCTCGCCGGGGAGCTGTTTTTT
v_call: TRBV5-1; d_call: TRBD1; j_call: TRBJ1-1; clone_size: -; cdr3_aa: CASSLAGQARDTEAFF; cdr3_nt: TGCGCCAGCAGCTTGGCCGGACAGGCTCGGGACACTGAAGCTTTCTTT
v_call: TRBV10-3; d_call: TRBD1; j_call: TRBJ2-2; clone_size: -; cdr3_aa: CAIRETGAVGELFF; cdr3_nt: TGTGCCATCAGAGAGACAGGGGCGGTCGGGGAGCTGTTTTTT
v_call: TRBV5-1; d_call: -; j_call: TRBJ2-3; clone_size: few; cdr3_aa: CASSLATMYPGTDTQYF; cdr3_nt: TGCGCCAGCAGCTTGGCGACGATGTATCCCGGCACAGATACGCAGTATTTT
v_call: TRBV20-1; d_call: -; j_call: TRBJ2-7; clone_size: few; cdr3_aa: CSAREPGQGHYEQYF; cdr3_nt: TGCAGTGCTAGAGAGCCGGGCCAGGGACACTACGAGCAGTACTTC